The rows below give T cell receptor beta chains drawn from one sample of a study of blood T cell repertoires in COVID-19. The assay was immunoSEQ multiplex PCR, and TCRdb's table has in-frame clones only and misses some. The data hold roughly 200,000 clones, with around 89% observed a single time. Sequencing was performed on PBMCs or T cells enriched from blood (not recorded which). The receptors here all came from a man aged 25-45 years who had recovered from COVID-19. Both conserved end residues are part of each CDR3. The D gene is left open where the match is weak. Expanded clones get a size class; other rows say once, few or many, or leave the size out.

J,size,V,D,DNA,CDR3
TRBJ2-5,-,TRBV2,-,TGTGCCAGCAGAGGGAGAGATTCTTTGTACCGTAAGACCCAGTACTTC,CASRGRDSLYRKTQYF
TRBJ2-5,-,TRBV2,TRBD1,TGTGCCAGCAGTGGACAGGGTCGGCAGCAAGAGACCCAGTACTTC,CASSGQGRQQETQYF
TRBJ1-5,-,TRBV28,TRBD1,TGTGCCAGCAGTTCCGGACAGGGTGGGCACCAGCCCCAGCATTTT,CASSSGQGGHQPQHF
TRBJ2-1,-,TRBV19,-,TGTGCCAGTATGGCGGCCCACTACAATGAGCAGTTCTTC,CASMAAHYNEQFF
TRBJ2-4,-,TRBV19,TRBD2,TGTGCCAGTAGTTCCGGGGGGGCACTAGCCAAAAACATTCAGTACTTC,CASSSGGALAKNIQYF
TRBJ1-1,-,TRBV7-9,-,TGTGCCAGCTCCCCCACGTTGGGGGGAATGAACACTGAAGCTTTCTTT,CASSPTLGGMNTEAFF
TRBJ1-1,-,TRBV5-1,-,TGCGCCAGCAGCTTGGATTCAGGTCCGAACACTGAAGCTTTCTTT,CASSLDSGPNTEAFF
TRBJ1-6,-,TRBV19,-,TGTGCCAGTAGTATAACAGGGTTGGCTTCACCCCTCCACTTT,CASSITGLASPLHF
TRBJ2-2,-,TRBV9,-,TGTGCCAGCAGCGTAGCGGGAGTTCCCACCGGGGAGCTGTTTTTT,CASSVAGVPTGELFF
TRBJ2-7,-,TRBV5-5,TRBD1,TGTGCCAGCAGCCTACAGGGGAACGTCGCCTACGAGCAGTACTTC,CASSLQGNVAYEQYF
TRBJ2-7,-,TRBV28,-,TGTGCCAGCAGTTGGGGAGAGTTGCAGGACGAGCAGTACTTC,CASSWGELQDEQYF
TRBJ2-7,once,TRBV5-1,TRBD2,TGCGCCAGCAGCTTGAGCGCTAGCGGGAGTATCTACGAGCAGTACTTC,CASSLSASGSIYEQYF
TRBJ1-2,-,TRBV20-1,-,TGCAGTGCTAGTGAGGATCCGCGGGACTATGGCTACACCTTC,CSASEDPRDYGYTF
TRBJ1-4,-,TRBV30,-,TGTGCCTGGATCTCGGGGGTCGGAGAAAAACTGTTTTTT,CAWISGVGEKLFF
TRBJ1-1,-,TRBV29-1,-,TGCAGCGTTCAGGGGCAGGGGACTGAAGCTTTCTTT,CSVQGQGTEAFF
TRBJ2-6,-,TRBV18,TRBD2,TGTGCCAGCTCAGCCCCGGGGGGTCGCGGGCGATTCTCTGGGGCCAACGTCCTGACTTTC,CASSAPGGRGRFSGANVLTF
TRBJ2-2,-,TRBV24-1,-,TGTGCCACCAGGAGCAGGGAGGCCACCGGGGAGCTGTTTTTT,CATRSREATGELFF
TRBJ2-5,many,TRBV30,-,TGTGCCTGGAGTAATAAAGGGGGGACCCAGTACTTC,CAWSNKGGTQYF
TRBJ1-1,-,TRBV28,-,TGTGCCAGCATCTTAACCCAGGGGAACACTGAAGCTTTCTTT,CASILTQGNTEAFF
TRBJ1-5,-,TRBV30,-,TGTGCCTGGAGCCGTCCCCCTTATAGCAATCAGCCCCAGCATTTT,CAWSRPPYSNQPQHF
TRBJ1-1,-,TRBV6-5,TRBD1,TGTGCCAGCAGTTCCCGGACAGGGGGTAATGAAGCTTTCTTT,CASSSRTGGNEAFF
TRBJ1-1,once,TRBV12-5,-,TGTGCTAGTGGTTTACGAGGGAACACTGAAGCTTTCTTT,CASGLRGNTEAFF
TRBJ2-5,-,TRBV29-1,-,TGCAGCGTATTTAGCGGCCAAGAGACCCAGTACTTC,CSVFSGQETQYF
TRBJ1-4,-,TRBV19,TRBD1,TGTGCCAGTAGTCCCCGGACAGGGACTAATGAAAAACTGTTTTTT,CASSPRTGTNEKLFF
TRBJ1-3,-,TRBV5-1,TRBD1,TGCGCCAGCAGCGCCGGGACAGGGGCTGGAAACACCATATATTTT,CASSAGTGAGNTIYF
TRBJ2-7,-,TRBV19,-,TGTGCCAGTAGTATATACGGCGGGAACTCCTACGAGCAGTACTTC,CASSIYGGNSYEQYF
TRBJ1-5,-,TRBV19,-,TGTGCCAGTATTCCTCGAATCATACAGGGATTTAGCAATCAGCCCCAGCATTTT,CASIPRIIQGFSNQPQHF
TRBJ1-4,-,TRBV19,-,TGTGCCAGTAGACTCCGGGGGCGGGGGATAGCAACTAATGAAAAACTGTTTTTT,CASRLRGRGIATNEKLFF
TRBJ2-7,once,TRBV18,-,TGTGCCAGCTCACCAGCCGGGATGACCTACGAGCAGTACTTC,CASSPAGMTYEQYF
TRBJ2-3,once,TRBV27,TRBD2,TGTGCCAGCAGGCGACTAGCTGCTAGCACAGATACGCAGTATTTT,CASRRLAASTDTQYF
TRBJ1-6,-,TRBV2,TRBD1,TGTGCCAGCAGAGGACAGGGACTCTATAATTCACCCCTCCACTTT,CASRGQGLYNSPLHF
TRBJ1-1,-,TRBV19,-,TGTGCCAGTAGTATAGATTCGGGGAGCCGGAACACTGAAGCTTTCTTT,CASSIDSGSRNTEAFF
TRBJ1-1,-,TRBV6-5,-,TGTGCCAGCAGAGATACAGGGAGGGAAGGGAAAGCTTTCTTT,CASRDTGREGKAFF
TRBJ2-7,-,TRBV25-1,TRBD1,TGTGCCAGCAATCATGAGGGGGCTCCCTACGAGCAGTACTTC,CASNHEGAPYEQYF
TRBJ1-4,-,TRBV25-1,TRBD1,TGTGCCAGCAGTGAAACTTGGGGCGGACAGGACTATGAAAAACTGTTTTTT,CASSETWGGQDYEKLFF
TRBJ1-2,-,TRBV9,TRBD1,TGTGCCAGCAGCGCGTCCGGGACAGGGGGTTTGAGCTACACCTTC,CASSASGTGGLSYTF
TRBJ1-1,-,TRBV6-5,TRBD1,TGTGCCAGCAGTTGGGGCCTGGACAGGGTTAACACTGAAGCTTTCTTT,CASSWGLDRVNTEAFF
TRBJ1-2,-,TRBV7-9,TRBD1,TGTGCCAGCAGTTTCCGGGACAGGGTTGGCGGCTACACCTTC,CASSFRDRVGGYTF
TRBJ1-4,once,TRBV3-1/TRBV3-2,TRBD1,TGTGCCAGCAGCCCCCGGGACAGGGGCGGAAAACTGTTTTTT,CASSPRDRGGKLFF
TRBJ2-1,-,TRBV7-2,TRBD2,TGTGCCAGCACGCTAGCGGGTGGCTACAATGAGCAGTTCTTC,CASTLAGGYNEQFF
TRBJ2-3,-,TRBV29-1,-,TGCAGCGTTGACCAGGGGAAGGCAGATACGCAGTATTTT,CSVDQGKADTQYF
TRBJ2-7,-,TRBV27,-,TGTGCCAGCACCCATTCCAGCGGCTCCCTCTCATACGAGCAGTACTTC,CASTHSSGSLSYEQYF
TRBJ2-7,-,TRBV30,-,TGTGCCTGGAGTGTACCCCCAGGGCGGTACGAGCAGTACTTC,CAWSVPPGRYEQYF
TRBJ2-1,-,TRBV5-1,TRBD2,TGCGCCAGCAGCTTGGTCCCTAGCGGGACTTACAATGAGCAGTTCTTC,CASSLVPSGTYNEQFF
TRBJ1-1,-,TRBV21-1,-,TGTGCCAGCAGGGTCAGGGGGCGCCTGATGAACACTGAAGCTTTCTTT,CASRVRGRLMNTEAFF
TRBJ1-5,-,TRBV7-2,TRBD1,TGTGCCAGCAGCTTCGACAGGGCGGGCAATCAGCCCCAGCATTTT,CASSFDRAGNQPQHF
TRBJ2-7,-,TRBV2,-,TGTGCCAGCAGTGTTGGAGCGGAGGGATTGGGCTACGAGCAGTACTTC,CASSVGAEGLGYEQYF
TRBJ1-4,-,TRBV6-5,TRBD1,TGTGCCAGCAGTTTAACAGGGGGGGATGAAAAACTGTTTTTT,CASSLTGGDEKLFF
TRBJ2-4,-,TRBV5-1,-,TGCGCCAGCAGCTTGGCTCCGGGAAACATTCAGTACTTC,CASSLAPGNIQYF
TRBJ1-3,-,TRBV7-9,-,TGTGCCAGCAGCTTAAGGGCCGCGGGGGACACCATATATTTT,CASSLRAAGDTIYF
TRBJ1-6,-,TRBV6-6,TRBD1,TGTGCCAGCAACGACCGGGGGACAGGGGAGGGTTCACCCCTCCACTTT,CASNDRGTGEGSPLHF
TRBJ1-1,-,TRBV12-5,-,TGTGCTAGTGCGGGGGGGAATGTAATGAACACTGAAGCTTTCTTT,CASAGGNVMNTEAFF